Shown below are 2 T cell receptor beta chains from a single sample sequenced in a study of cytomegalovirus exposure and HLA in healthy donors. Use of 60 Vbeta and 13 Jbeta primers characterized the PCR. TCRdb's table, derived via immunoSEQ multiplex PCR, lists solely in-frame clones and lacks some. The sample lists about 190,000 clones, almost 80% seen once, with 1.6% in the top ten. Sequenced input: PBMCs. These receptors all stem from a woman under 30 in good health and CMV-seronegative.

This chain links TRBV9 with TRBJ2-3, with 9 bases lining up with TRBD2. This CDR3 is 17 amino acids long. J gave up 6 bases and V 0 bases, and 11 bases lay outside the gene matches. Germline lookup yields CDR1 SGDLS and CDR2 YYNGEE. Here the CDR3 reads CASSVAYQRGAGDTQYF. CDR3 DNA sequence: TGTGCCAGCAGCGTAGCTTATCAGCGGGGGGCCGGGGATACGCAGTATTTT.

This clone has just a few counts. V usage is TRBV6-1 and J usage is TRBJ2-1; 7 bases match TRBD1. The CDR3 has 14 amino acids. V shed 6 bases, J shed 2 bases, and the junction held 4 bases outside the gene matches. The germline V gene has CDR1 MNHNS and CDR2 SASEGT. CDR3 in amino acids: CASRPGQAYNEQFF. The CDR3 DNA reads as TGTGCCAGCAGACCCGGACAGGCCTACAATGAGCAGTTCTTC.